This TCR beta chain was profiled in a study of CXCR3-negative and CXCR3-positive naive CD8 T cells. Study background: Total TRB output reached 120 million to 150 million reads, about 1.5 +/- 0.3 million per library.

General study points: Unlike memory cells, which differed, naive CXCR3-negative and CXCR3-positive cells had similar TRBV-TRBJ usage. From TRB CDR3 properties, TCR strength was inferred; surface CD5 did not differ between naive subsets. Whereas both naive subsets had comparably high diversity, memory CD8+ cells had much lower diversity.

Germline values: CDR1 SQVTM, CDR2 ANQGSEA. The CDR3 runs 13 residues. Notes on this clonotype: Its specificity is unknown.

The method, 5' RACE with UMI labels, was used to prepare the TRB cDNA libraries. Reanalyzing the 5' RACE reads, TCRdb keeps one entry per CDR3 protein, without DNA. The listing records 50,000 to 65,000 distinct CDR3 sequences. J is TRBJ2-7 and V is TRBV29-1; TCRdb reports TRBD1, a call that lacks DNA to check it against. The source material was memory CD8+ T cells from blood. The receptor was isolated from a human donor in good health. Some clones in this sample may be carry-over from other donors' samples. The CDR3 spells CSVEGDRAYEQYF.